This T cell receptor (beta chain) is from a study of blood T cell repertoires in COVID-19. CDR3 length: 14 amino acids. Germline V CDR1 and CDR2: SQVTM, ANQGSEA. With 4 bases clipped from V and 3 bases from J, the junction kept 8 bases outside the gene matches. Some clones are missing from TCRdb's copy, which holds only in-frame ones; the method was immunoSEQ multiplex PCR. The sample has 250,000 to 300,000 clones, 80% to 90% seen once. Participant-reported clinical history was the basis for cohort assignment. The sequencing input was PBMCs or T cells enriched from blood (not recorded which). The TCR sequence derives from a man aged 18 to 29 who had recovered from COVID-19. The V gene is TRBV29-1, the J gene TRBJ2-7; 8 nucleotides line up with TRBD1. Here the CDR3 DNA reads TGCAGCGTTGGCGGACAGGGTGGGGGCTACGAGCAGTACTTC. Protein: CSVGGQGGGYEQYF.